This is a list of T cell receptor beta chains from one sample in a study of T cell changes during pregnancy in multiple sclerosis. Repertoires were generated with immunoSEQ multiplex PCR, while TCRdb's copy carries only in-frame clones and drops some. The sample consists of under 95,000 clones, around 90% of them appearing once. Sequences were derived from peripheral blood, sampled in the second trimester of pregnancy. All receptors derive from a female donor with multiple sclerosis, enrolled in a pregnancy study. Both conserved end residues are part of each CDR3. A D gene is named only where the DNA matches it firmly. Clone size, where shown, is once, few, many, or a class for clones that have expanded.

TGTGCCAGCAGTACAGGCATCAATCAGCCCCAGCATTTT	CASSTGINQPQHF	few	TRBJ1-5	-	TRBV14
TGTGCCAGCAGTATTAGCGGGAGTCATGCCTACGAGCAGTACTTC	CASSISGSHAYEQYF	-	TRBJ2-7	TRBD2	TRBV6-1
TGTGCCAGCAGCTTAGAAGGCAGGGGTGGGGACTATGGCTACACCTTC	CASSLEGRGGDYGYTF	many	TRBJ1-2	-	TRBV11-3
TGTGCCAGCAGCTTAGGGGCCGGTAATGAGCAGTTCTTC	CASSLGAGNEQFF	-	TRBJ2-1	-	TRBV7-2
TGTGCCAGCAGCTTAGGAGTAGATACGCAGTATTTT	CASSLGVDTQYF	-	TRBJ2-3	-	TRBV7-8
TGTGCCAGCGGAGGCCGAGCGGATATGGCCCAGTACTTC	CASGGRADMAQYF	-	TRBJ2-5	-	TRBV5-4
TGTGCCAGCAGCTGGGACAGCTACAATGAGCAGTTCTTC	CASSWDSYNEQFF	-	TRBJ2-1	TRBD1	TRBV28
TGTGCCAGCAGCCCTAAGATGAACACTGAAGCTTTCTTT	CASSPKMNTEAFF	-	TRBJ1-1	-	TRBV7-8
TGCGCCAGCAGCTTGGTCTCGGGTGTGGACAGGAAGAGAAACACCATATATTTT	CASSLVSGVDRKRNTIYF	-	TRBJ1-3	TRBD1	TRBV5-1
TGTGCCAGCAGGGAGGGGCGGACAGGGGGGTATGGCTACACCTTC	CASREGRTGGYGYTF	once	TRBJ1-2	TRBD1	TRBV6-1
TGTGCCAGCAGCTTAAGGGGGGGGTTGAACACTGAAGCTTTCTTT	CASSLRGGLNTEAFF	-	TRBJ1-1	-	TRBV7-2
TGTGCCAGCAGTGGACAGGGTGGAAACACCATATATTTT	CASSGQGGNTIYF	many	TRBJ1-3	TRBD1	TRBV2
TGTGCCAGCAGTTACGGCGGCGTTGGCACAGATACGCAGTATTTT	CASSYGGVGTDTQYF	-	TRBJ2-3	-	TRBV6-5
TGTGCCAGCAGCCGACGGACTTTTGACAATGAGCAGTTCTTC	CASSRRTFDNEQFF	few	TRBJ2-1	-	TRBV7-9
TGTGCCAGCACGCAGACTAGTACGCAGTATTTT	CASTQTSTQYF	-	TRBJ2-3	-	TRBV7-8
TGTGCCAGCAGCCAAGGAGTGGCGGGAGAAGGTGAGCAGTTCTTC	CASSQGVAGEGEQFF	-	TRBJ2-1	TRBD2	TRBV4-2
TGTGCCAGCAGCGTTTCACCGGGAGGGCCCAGGAATGAGCAGTTCTTC	CASSVSPGGPRNEQFF	-	TRBJ2-1	TRBD2	TRBV9
TGTGCCAGCAGGTCAGCGGGCGGTGGGAACACTGAAGCTTTCTTT	CASRSAGGGNTEAFF	few	TRBJ1-1	-	TRBV6-1
TGTGCCAGCAGCTCCAACCCGTGGACTAGCGGGGGGTACGAGCAGTACTTC	CASSSNPWTSGGYEQYF	-	TRBJ2-7	TRBD2	TRBV7-9
TGTGCCAGCAGCTCGACAGGCTCTGGAAACACCATATATTTT	CASSSTGSGNTIYF	-	TRBJ1-3	-	TRBV9
TGTGCCAGCAGAACACAGTTGGCTGAGCAGTTCTTC	CASRTQLAEQFF	once	TRBJ2-1	-	TRBV27
TGTGCCAGCAGCTTAGGTTCTCCAGGTCAGCCCCAGCATTTT	CASSLGSPGQPQHF	-	TRBJ1-5	-	TRBV7-2
TGTGCCTGGAGTATGGCAGGGTCAAATGAGCAGTTCTTC	CAWSMAGSNEQFF	-	TRBJ2-1	-	TRBV30